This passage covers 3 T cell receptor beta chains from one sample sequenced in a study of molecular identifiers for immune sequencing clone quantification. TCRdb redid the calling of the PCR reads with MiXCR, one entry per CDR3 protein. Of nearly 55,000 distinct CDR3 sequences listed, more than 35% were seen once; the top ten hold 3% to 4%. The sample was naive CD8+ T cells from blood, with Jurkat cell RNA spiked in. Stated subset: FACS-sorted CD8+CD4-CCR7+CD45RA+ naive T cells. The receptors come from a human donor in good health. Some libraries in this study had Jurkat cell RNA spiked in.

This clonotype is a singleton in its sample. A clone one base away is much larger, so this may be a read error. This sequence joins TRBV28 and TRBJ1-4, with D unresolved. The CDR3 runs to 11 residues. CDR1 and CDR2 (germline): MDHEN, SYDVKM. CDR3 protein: CASSSVEKLVF. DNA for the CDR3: TGTGCCAGCAGTTCAGTCGAAAAACTGGTTTTT.

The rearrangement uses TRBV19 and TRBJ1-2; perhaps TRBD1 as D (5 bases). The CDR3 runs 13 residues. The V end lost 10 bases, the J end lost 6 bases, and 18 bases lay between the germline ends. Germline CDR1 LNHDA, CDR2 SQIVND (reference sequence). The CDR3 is CATKWGAIDGYTF. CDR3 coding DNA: TGTGCCACAAAGTGGGGCGCGATCGATGGCTACACCTTC. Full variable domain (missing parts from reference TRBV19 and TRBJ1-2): DGGITQSPKYLFRKEGQNVTLSCEQNLNHDAMYWYRQDPGQGLRLIYYSQIVNDFQKGDIAEGYSVSREKKESFPLTVTSAQKNPTAFYLCATKWGAIDGYTFGSGTRLTVV.

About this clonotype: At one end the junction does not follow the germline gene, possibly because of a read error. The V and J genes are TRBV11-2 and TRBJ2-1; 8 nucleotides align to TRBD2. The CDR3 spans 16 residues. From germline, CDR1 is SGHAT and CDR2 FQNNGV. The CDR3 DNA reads TGTGCCAGCAGCTTAGAGGCGGGGGGCCCCCACAATGAGCAGATCTTC. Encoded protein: CASSLEAGGPHNEQIF.